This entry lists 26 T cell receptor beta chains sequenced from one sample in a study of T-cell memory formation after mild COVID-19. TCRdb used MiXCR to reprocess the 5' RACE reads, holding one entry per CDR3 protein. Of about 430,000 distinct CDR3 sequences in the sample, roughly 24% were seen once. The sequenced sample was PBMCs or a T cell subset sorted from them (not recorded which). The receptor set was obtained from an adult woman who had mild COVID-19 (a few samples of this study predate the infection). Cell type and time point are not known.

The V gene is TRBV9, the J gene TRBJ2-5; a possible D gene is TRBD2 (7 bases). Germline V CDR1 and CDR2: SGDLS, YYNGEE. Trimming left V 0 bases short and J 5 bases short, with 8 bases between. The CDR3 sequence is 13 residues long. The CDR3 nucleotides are TGTGCCAGCAGCGTAGAGGGGGGGGAGACCCAGTACTTC. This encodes CASSVEGGETQYF.

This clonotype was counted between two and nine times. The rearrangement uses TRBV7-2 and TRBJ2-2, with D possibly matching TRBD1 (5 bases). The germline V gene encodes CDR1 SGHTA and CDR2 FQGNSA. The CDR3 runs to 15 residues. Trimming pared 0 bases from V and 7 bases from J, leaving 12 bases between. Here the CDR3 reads CASSLARQGIGELFF. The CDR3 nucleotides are TGTGCCAGCAGCTTAGCCCGGCAGGGCATCGGGGAGCTGTTTTTT.

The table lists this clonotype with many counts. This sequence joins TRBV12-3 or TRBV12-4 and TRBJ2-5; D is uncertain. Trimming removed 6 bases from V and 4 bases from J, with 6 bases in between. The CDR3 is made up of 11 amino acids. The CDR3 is CASSLRETQYF. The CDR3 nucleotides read TGTGCCAGCAGCTTAAGAGAGACCCAGTACTTC.

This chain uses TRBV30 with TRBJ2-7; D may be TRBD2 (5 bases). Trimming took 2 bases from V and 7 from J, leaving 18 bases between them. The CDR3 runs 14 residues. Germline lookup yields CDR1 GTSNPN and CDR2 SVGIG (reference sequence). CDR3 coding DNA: TGTGCCTGGAGTTTCCCAGGAGGCCCGAGGGAGCAGTACTTC. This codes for CAWSFPGGPREQYF.

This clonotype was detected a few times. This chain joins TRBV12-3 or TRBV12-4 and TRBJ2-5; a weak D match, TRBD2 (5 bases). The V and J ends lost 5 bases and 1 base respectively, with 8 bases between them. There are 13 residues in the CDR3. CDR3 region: CASSIGIQETQYF. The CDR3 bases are TGTGCCAGCAGTATCGGGATCCAAGAGACCCAGTACTTC.

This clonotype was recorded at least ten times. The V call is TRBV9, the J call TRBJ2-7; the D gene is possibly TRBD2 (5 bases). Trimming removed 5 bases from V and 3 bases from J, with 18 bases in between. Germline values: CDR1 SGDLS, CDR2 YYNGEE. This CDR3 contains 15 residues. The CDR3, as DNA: TGTGCCAGCAGTTGGGGAGCCGAAACCTACTACGAGCAGTACTTC. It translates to CASSWGAETYYEQYF.

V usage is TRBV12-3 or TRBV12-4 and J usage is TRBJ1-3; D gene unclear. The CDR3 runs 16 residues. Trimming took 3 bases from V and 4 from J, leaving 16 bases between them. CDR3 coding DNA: TGTGCCAGCAGTTTCCGCCGGGTCGGTGGAGGAAACACCATATATTTT. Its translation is CASSFRRVGGGNTIYF.

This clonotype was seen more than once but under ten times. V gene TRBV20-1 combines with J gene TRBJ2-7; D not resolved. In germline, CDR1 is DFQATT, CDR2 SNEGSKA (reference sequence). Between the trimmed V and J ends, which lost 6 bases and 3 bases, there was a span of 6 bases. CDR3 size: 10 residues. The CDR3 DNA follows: TGCAGTGCCACATACTACGAGCAGTACTTC. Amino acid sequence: CSATYYEQYF.

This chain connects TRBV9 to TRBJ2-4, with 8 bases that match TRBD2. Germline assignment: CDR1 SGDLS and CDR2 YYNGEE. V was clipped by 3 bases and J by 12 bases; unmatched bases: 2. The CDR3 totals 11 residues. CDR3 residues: CASSAGGDQYF. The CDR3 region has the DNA TGTGCCAGCAGCGCCGGGGGGGATCAGTACTTC.

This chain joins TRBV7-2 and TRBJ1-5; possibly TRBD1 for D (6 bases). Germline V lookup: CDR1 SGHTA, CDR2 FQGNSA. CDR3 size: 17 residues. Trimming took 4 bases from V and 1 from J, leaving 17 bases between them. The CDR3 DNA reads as TGTGCCAGCAGCTCGGGACATCTGCAGTCGAGCAATCAGCCCCAGCATTTT. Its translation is CASSSGHLQSSNQPQHF.

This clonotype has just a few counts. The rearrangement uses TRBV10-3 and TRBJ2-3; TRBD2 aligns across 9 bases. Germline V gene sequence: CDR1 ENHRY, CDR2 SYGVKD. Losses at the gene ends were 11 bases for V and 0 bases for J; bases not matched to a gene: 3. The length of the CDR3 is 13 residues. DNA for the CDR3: TGTGCCGCGCGGGGGGGCAGCACAGATACGCAGTATTTT. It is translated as CAARGGSTDTQYF.

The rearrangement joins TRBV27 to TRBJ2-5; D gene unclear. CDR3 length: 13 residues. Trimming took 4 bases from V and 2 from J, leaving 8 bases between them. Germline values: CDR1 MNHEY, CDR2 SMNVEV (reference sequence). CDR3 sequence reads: CASSWTEQETQYF. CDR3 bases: TGTGCCAGCAGTTGGACGGAGCAAGAGACCCAGTACTTC.

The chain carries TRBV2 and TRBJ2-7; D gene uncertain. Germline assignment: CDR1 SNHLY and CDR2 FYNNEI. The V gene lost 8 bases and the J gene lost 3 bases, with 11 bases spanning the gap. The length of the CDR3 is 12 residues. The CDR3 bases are TGTGCCAGCTTTATCATAGGCTACGAGCAGTACTTC. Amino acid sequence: CASFIIGYEQYF.

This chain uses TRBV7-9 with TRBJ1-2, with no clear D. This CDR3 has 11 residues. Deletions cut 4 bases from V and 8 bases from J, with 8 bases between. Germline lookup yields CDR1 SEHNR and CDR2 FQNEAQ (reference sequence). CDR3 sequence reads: CASSSPEGYTF. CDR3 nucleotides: TGTGCCAGCAGCTCCCCGGAGGGCTACACCTTC.

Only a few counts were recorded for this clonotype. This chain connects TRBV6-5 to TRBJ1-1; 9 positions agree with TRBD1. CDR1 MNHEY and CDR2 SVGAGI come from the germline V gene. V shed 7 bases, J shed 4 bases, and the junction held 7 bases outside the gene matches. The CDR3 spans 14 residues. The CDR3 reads CASNPTGGLTEAFF. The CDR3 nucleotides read TGTGCCAGCAACCCTACAGGGGGCCTCACTGAAGCTTTCTTT.

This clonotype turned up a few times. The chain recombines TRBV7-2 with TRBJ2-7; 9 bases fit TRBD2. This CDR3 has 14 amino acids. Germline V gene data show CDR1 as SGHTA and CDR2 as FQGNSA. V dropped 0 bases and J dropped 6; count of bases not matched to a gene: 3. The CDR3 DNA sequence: TGTGCCAGCAGCTTAGCCAGCGGGGGGTCCGAGCAGTACTTC. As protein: CASSLASGGSEQYF.

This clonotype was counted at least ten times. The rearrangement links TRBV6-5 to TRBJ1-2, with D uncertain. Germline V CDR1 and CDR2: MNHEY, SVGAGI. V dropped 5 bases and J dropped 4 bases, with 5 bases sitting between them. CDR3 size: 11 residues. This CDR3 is CASSGSYGYTF. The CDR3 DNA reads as TGTGCCAGCAGTGGAAGCTATGGCTACACCTTC.

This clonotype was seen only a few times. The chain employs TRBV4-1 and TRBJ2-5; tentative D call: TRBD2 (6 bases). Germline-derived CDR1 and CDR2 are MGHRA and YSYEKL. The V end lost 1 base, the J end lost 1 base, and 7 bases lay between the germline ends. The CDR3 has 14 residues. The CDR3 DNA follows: TGCGCCAGCAGCCAAGGGGGGGTCCAAGAGACCCAGTACTTC. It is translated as CASSQGGVQETQYF.

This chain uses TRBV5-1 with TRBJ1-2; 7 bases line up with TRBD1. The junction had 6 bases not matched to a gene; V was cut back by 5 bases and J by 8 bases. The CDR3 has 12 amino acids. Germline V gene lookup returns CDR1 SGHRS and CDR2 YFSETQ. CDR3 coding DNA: TGCGCCAGCAGTCCGACAGGGAACGGCTACACCTTC. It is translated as CASSPTGNGYTF.

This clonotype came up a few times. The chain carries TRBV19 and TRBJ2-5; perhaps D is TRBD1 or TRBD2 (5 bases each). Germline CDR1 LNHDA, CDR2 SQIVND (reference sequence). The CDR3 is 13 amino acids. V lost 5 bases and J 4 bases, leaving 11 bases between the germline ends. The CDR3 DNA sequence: TGTGCCAGTAGTTCCGGGACGCGAGAGACCCAGTACTTC. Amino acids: CASSSGTRETQYF.

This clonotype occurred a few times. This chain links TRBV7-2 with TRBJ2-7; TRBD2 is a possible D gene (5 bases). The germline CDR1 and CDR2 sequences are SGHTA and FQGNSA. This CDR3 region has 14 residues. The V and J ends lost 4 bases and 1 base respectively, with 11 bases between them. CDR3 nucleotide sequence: TGTGCCAGCAGCTCCTTGACTACATCCTACGAGCAGTACTTC. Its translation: CASSSLTTSYEQYF.

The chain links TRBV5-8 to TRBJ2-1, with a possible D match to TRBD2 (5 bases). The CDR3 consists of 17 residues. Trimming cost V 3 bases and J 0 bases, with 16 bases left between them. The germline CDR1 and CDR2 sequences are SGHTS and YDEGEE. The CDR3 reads CASSSSKGVLSYNEQFF. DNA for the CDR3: TGTGCCAGCAGCTCGTCGAAGGGAGTTCTCTCCTACAATGAGCAGTTCTTC. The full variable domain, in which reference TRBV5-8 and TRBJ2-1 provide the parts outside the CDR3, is EAGVTQSPTHLIKTRGQQATLRCSPISGHTSVYWYQQALGLGLQFLLWYDEGEERNRGNFPPRFSGRQFPNYSSELNVNALELEDSALYLCASSSSKGVLSYNEQFFGPGTRLTVL.

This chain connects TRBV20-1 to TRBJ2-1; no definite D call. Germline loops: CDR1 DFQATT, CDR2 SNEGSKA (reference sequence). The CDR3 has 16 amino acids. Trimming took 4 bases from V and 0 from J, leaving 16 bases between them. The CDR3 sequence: CSATAFAEDSYNEQFF. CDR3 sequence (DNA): TGCAGTGCTACAGCCTTTGCTGAGGACTCCTACAATGAGCAGTTCTTC.

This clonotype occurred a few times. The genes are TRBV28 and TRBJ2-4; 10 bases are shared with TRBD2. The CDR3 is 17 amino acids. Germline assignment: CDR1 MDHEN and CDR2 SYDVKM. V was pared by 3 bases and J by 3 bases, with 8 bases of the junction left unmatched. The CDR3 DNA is TGTGCCAGCAGTTTCCCTAGCGGGGGAAGTGGCAAAAACATTCAGTACTTC. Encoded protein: CASSFPSGGSGKNIQYF.

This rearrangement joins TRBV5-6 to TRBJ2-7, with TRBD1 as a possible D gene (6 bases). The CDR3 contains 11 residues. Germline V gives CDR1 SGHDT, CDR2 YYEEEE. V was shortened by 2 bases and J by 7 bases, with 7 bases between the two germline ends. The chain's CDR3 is CASSFTGEQYF. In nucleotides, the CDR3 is TGTGCCAGCAGCTTTACAGGGGAGCAGTACTTC.

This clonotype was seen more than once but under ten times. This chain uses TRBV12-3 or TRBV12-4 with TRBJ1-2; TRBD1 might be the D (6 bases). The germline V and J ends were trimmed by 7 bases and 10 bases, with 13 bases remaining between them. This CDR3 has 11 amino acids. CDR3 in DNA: TGTGCCAGCACCAAGGGGGGTCTCTACACCTTC. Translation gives CASTKGGLYTF.